Below are 29 T cell receptor beta chains sequenced from a single sample in a study of T cell clones after liver transplantation. Generated by immunoSEQ multiplex PCR, the TCRdb table keeps only in-frame clones and is missing some. The sample gives about 25,000 clones, around 63% of which show up once; 2.5% to 3% is in the top ten. The sample in question was CD4+ T cells from blood, obtained before liver transplant. These receptor sequences come from a human donor who received a liver transplant.

V and J are TRBV5-8 and TRBJ1-5, with D perhaps matching TRBD1 (6 bases). The CDR3 loop spans 16 amino acids. V was clipped by 4 bases and J by 2 bases, with 16 bases between them. CDR1 is SGHTS and CDR2 is YDEGEE in the germline V gene. CDR3 residues: CASSQEGGWRNQPQHF. The CDR3 DNA reads as TGTGCCAGCAGCCAGGAGGGGGGATGGCGCAATCAGCCCCAGCATTTT.

The V and J genes are TRBV7-2 and TRBJ1-6; 7 bases match TRBD1. CDR1 is SGHTA and CDR2 is FQGNSA in the germline V gene. V shed 3 bases, J shed 5 bases, and the junction held 1 base outside the gene matches. This CDR3 spans 14 amino acids. The chain's CDR3 is CASSFGTDNSPLHF. The DNA for the CDR3 is TGTGCCAGCAGCTTCGGGACAGATAATTCACCCCTCCACTTT.

V is TRBV2 and J is TRBJ2-1, with D perhaps assigned TRBD1 or TRBD2 (6 bases each). V was cut by 6 bases and J by 2 bases, with 11 bases left in between. This CDR3 has 14 amino acids. Germline lookup yields CDR1 SNHLY and CDR2 FYNNEI. The DNA of the CDR3 is TGTGCCAGCAGAGGGGGACTGGCCTACAATGAGCAGTTCTTC. Protein sequence: CASRGGLAYNEQFF.

The chain joins TRBV12-5 to TRBJ2-5, with 7 bases fitting TRBD2. This CDR3 region has 13 residues. CDR1 is LGHNT and CDR2 is FRNRAP in the germline V gene. J was trimmed by 6 bases and V by 6 bases; bases with no gene match: 7. The CDR3 region has the DNA TGTGCTAGTGGAACAGCGGGGCCACAGACCCAGTACTTC. Its translation is CASGTAGPQTQYF.

In this sample, this clone turned up once. This chain connects TRBV5-6 to TRBJ1-2; no clear D gene. Trimming cost V 0 bases and J 8 bases, with 17 bases left between them. The CDR3 loop spans 15 amino acids. Germline CDR1 SGHDT, CDR2 YYEEEE. As DNA, the CDR3 is TGTGCCAGCAGCTTGGGGCCCGACATCCCAGGAGGCTACACCTTC. As protein: CASSLGPDIPGGYTF.

The gene calls are TRBV28 and TRBJ1-1, with D possibly being TRBD1 (5 bases). Germline CDR1 is MDHEN and CDR2 is SYDVKM. The CDR3 covers 16 residues. The V and J ends lost 7 bases and 0 bases respectively, with 18 bases between them. The CDR3 sequence is CASTSGGNTMNTEAFF. Here the CDR3 DNA reads TGTGCCAGCACCTCCGGGGGAAATACCATGAACACTGAAGCTTTCTTT.

This clone has only a few counts. The chain combines TRBV5-1 with TRBJ2-5; TRBD2 matches 7 bases. Trimming cost V 4 bases and J 2 bases; bases outside gene matches: 5. Germline CDR1 reads SGHRS; CDR2 reads YFSETQ. This CDR3 has 14 amino acids. The CDR3 loop reads CASSPGLGQETQYF. The CDR3 region has the DNA TGCGCCAGCAGCCCTGGACTAGGTCAAGAGACCCAGTACTTC.

The chain employs TRBV11-2 and TRBJ2-1; D is unclear. The CDR3 length is 18 residues. V was clipped by 0 bases and J by 11 bases, with 26 bases between them. Germline CDR1 is SGHAT and CDR2 is FQNNGV. The CDR3 sequence: CASSLDRLSGYSPSKQFF. The CDR3 nucleotides read TGTGCCAGCAGCTTAGATCGGCTTTCAGGATATAGCCCCTCCAAGCAGTTCTTC.

This chain links TRBV6-6 with TRBJ1-3; D is undetermined. This CDR3 region has 15 residues. CDR1 is MNHNY, CDR2 SVGAGI, per germline (reference sequence). Trimming removed 0 bases from V and 0 bases from J, with 6 bases in between. CDR3 sequence reads: CASSYSPTSGNTIYF. The CDR3 DNA sequence: TGTGCCAGCAGTTACTCCCCCACCTCTGGAAACACCATATATTTT.

This clone has just a few counts. V is TRBV7-9 and J is TRBJ2-3; TRBD1 matches 9 bases. The J segment lost 5 bases and the V segment lost 5 bases, leaving 8 bases of the junction unmatched. The CDR3 has 15 residues. Per germline, CDR1 SEHNR and CDR2 FQNEAQ (reference sequence). CDR3 bases: TGTGCCAGCAGCCCGGGGGACAGGGAAGGAGATACGCAGTATTTT. It specifies CASSPGDREGDTQYF.

This chain connects TRBV7-2 to TRBJ1-1; possible D gene TRBD1, 5 bases. V was shortened by 3 bases and J by 3 bases, with 11 bases between the two germline ends. Germline-derived CDR1 and CDR2 are SGHTA and FQGNSA. This CDR3 spans 14 amino acids. CDR3 region: CASSLQGGDTEAFF. CDR3 DNA sequence: TGTGCCAGCAGCTTGCAGGGAGGGGACACTGAAGCTTTCTTT. Full variable domain (missing parts from reference TRBV7-2 and TRBJ1-1): GAGVSQSPSNKVTEKGKDVELRCDPISGHTALYWYRQSLGQGLEFLIYFQGNSAPDKSGLPSDRFSAERTGGSVSTLTIQRTQQEDSAVYLCASSLQGGDTEAFFGQGTRLTVV.

V and J are TRBV9 and TRBJ1-6; D may be TRBD1 (5 bases). This CDR3 is 16 amino acids long. The germline V and J ends were trimmed by 4 bases and 0 bases, with 11 bases remaining between them. Germline loops: CDR1 SGDLS, CDR2 YYNGEE. The CDR3 bases are TGTGCCAGCAGCCAGGGAAGTAGCTCCTATAATTCACCCCTCCACTTT. This sequence encodes CASSQGSSSYNSPLHF.

This chain joins TRBV6-5 and TRBJ2-3; D possibly uses TRBD1 or TRBD2 (5 bases each). CDR3 length: 14 amino acids. The V end lost 4 bases, the J end lost 2 bases, and 10 bases lay between the germline ends. Germline lookup yields CDR1 MNHEY and CDR2 SVGAGI. This CDR3 reads CASSFYGTTDTQYF. CDR3 sequence (DNA): TGTGCCAGCAGTTTCTACGGGACCACAGATACGCAGTATTTT.

J is TRBJ2-7 and V is TRBV13; maybe TRBD2 (6 bases). This CDR3 is 14 amino acids long. Germline V CDR1 and CDR2: PRHDT, FYEKMQ (reference sequence). The germline V and J ends were trimmed by 4 bases and 0 bases, with 10 bases remaining between them. DNA for the CDR3: TGTGCCAGCAGCTCTTACGGGGGCTCCTACGAGCAGTACTTC. Translated, it gives CASSSYGGSYEQYF.

J is TRBJ2-2 and V is TRBV5-1; D gene ambiguous. CDR1 is SGHRS, CDR2 YFSETQ, per germline. The CDR3 has 15 residues. Trimming cost V 1 base and J 0 bases, with 7 bases left between them. In DNA form, the CDR3 reads TGCGCCAGCAGCTTGACCGTTGCGAACACCGGGGAGCTGTTTTTT. Protein sequence: CASSLTVANTGELFF.

By proportion, this clone is medium-sized (0.01 to 0.1%). The gene calls are TRBV2 and TRBJ1-3, with TRBD1 matching 7 bases. The CDR3 covers 12 residues. With V trimmed by 8 bases and J by 6 bases, 4 bases remained unmatched. Germline CDR1 reads SNHLY; CDR2 reads FYNNEI. The CDR3 reads CASRQGENTIYF. The CDR3, as DNA: TGTGCCAGCCGACAGGGAGAAAACACCATATATTTT.

This clone appeared a single time. V gene TRBV27 combines with J gene TRBJ2-1, with 8 bases fitting TRBD1. CDR3 length: 15 amino acids. J was trimmed by 6 bases and V by 3 bases; bases with no gene match: 7. CDR1 is MNHEY and CDR2 is SMNVEV in the germline V gene (reference sequence). The CDR3 here is CASSFDRGGSNEQFF. In nucleotides, the CDR3 is TGTGCCAGCAGTTTCGACAGGGGTGGTAGCAATGAGCAGTTCTTC.

This rearrangement joins TRBV10-3 to TRBJ2-3; TRBD1 is a possible D gene (6 bases). Germline lookup yields CDR1 ENHRY and CDR2 SYGVKD. V was shortened by 7 bases and J by 1 base, with 12 bases between the two germline ends. The CDR3 sequence is 14 residues long. The CDR3 reads CAIKGGKGTDTQYF. As DNA, the CDR3 is TGTGCCATCAAAGGGGGTAAGGGCACAGATACGCAGTATTTT.

This clone counts as medium-sized. Other DNA sequences in this specimen translate into the identical CDR3. The V and J genes are TRBV19 and TRBJ1-5, with 10 bases fitting TRBD1. The germline CDR1 and CDR2 sequences are LNHDA and SQIVND (reference sequence). The junction had 4 bases not matched to a gene; V was cut back by 1 base and J by 7 bases. This CDR3 is 15 amino acids long. The CDR3 DNA reads TGTGCCAGTAGTATAGGGACAGGGGGAGGACAGCCCCAGCATTTT. It translates to CASSIGTGGGQPQHF. Full variable domain (outside the CDR3, taken from reference TRBV19 and TRBJ1-5): DGGITQSPKYLFRKEGQNVTLSCEQNLNHDAMYWYRQDPGQGLRLIYYSQIVNDFQKGDIAEGYSVSREKKESFPLTVTSAQKNPTAFYLCASSIGTGGGQPQHFGDGTRLSIL.

The J gene is TRBJ2-2, the V gene TRBV7-9, with D perhaps TRBD1 (6 bases). The ends were cut back, 0 bases at V and 1 base at J, with 9 bases in the middle. CDR1 is SEHNR, CDR2 FQNEAQ, per germline (reference sequence). The CDR3 extends over 16 amino acids. In DNA, the CDR3 is TGTGCCAGCAGCTTAGCGGGGGCTAGGAACACCGGGGAGCTGTTTTTT. This codes for CASSLAGARNTGELFF.

The chain links TRBV9 to TRBJ2-1; D is undetermined. Trimming pared 4 bases from V and 7 bases from J, leaving 6 bases between. CDR3 length equals 11 residues. Germline V gene sequence: CDR1 SGDLS, CDR2 YYNGEE. This CDR3 is CASSLENEQFF. The CDR3 DNA follows: TGTGCCAGCAGCCTGGAAAATGAGCAGTTCTTC. Variable domain in full (rest from reference TRBV9 and TRBJ2-1): DSGVTQTPKHLITATGQRVTLRCSPRSGDLSVYWYQQSLDQGLQFLIQYYNGEERAKGNILERFSAQQFPDLHSELNLSSLELGDSALYFCASSLENEQFFGPGTRLTVL.

V gene TRBV27 combines with J gene TRBJ1-6; TRBD1 matches 9 bases. Germline lookup yields CDR1 MNHEY and CDR2 SMNVEV (reference sequence). CDR3 size: 20 residues. After removal of 2 bases from V and 0 bases from J, the junction contained 11 bases not matched to a gene. CDR3 sequence reads: CASSLKGTGWPNSYNSPLHF. CDR3 bases: TGTGCCAGCAGTTTAAAAGGGACAGGGTGGCCTAACTCCTATAATTCACCCCTCCACTTT.

This chain uses TRBV6-1 with TRBJ2-3, with D hard to call. CDR3 length equals 15 residues. Trimming removed 5 bases from V and 2 bases from J, with 14 bases in between. Germline values: CDR1 MNHNS, CDR2 SASEGT. The DNA of the CDR3 is TGTGCCAGCAGTATCCGACACCCTTTCACAGATACGCAGTATTTT. As protein: CASSIRHPFTDTQYF.

The chain recombines TRBV5-8 with TRBJ2-2, with 8 bases aligning to TRBD1. V lost 1 base to trimming and J lost 4 bases; unmatched junction nucleotides: 6. This CDR3 is 16 amino acids long. Looked up from germline, CDR1 is SGHTS and CDR2 is YDEGEE. CDR3 sequence reads: CASSLKRTGTTGELFF. The CDR3 DNA follows: TGTGCCAGCAGCTTGAAGAGGACAGGGACCACCGGGGAGCTGTTTTTT.

V and J are TRBV21-1 and TRBJ1-1; the DNA was not used to check the table's D call, TRBD1. TRBV21-1 constitutes a pseudogene. This CDR3 is 18 amino acids long. CDR3 coding DNA: TGTGCCAGCAGCAAAGGGGGGAGACAGGGGGCCTCATACACTGAAGCTTTCTTT. Translation gives CASSKGGRQGASYTEAFF.

The chain carries TRBV9 and TRBJ2-7, with 13 positions matching TRBD2. This CDR3 is 14 amino acids long. Per the germline V gene, CDR1 is SGDLS and CDR2 is YYNGEE. V trimming: 3 bases; J trimming: 4 bases; junction bases outside the gene matches: 1. The DNA for the CDR3 is TGTGCCAGCAGCGAGGGACTAGCGGGATACGAGCAGTACTTC. Protein product: CASSEGLAGYEQYF.

Judged by abundance, this clone is medium-sized. The chain joins TRBV19 to TRBJ1-5; a possible D gene is TRBD1 (6 bases). V was shortened by 6 bases and J by 4 bases, with 25 bases between the two germline ends. Germline V gives CDR1 LNHDA, CDR2 SQIVND (reference sequence). The CDR3 consists of 18 residues. CDR3 region: CASRGWSSGGLLNQPQHF. The CDR3, as DNA: TGTGCCAGTAGGGGATGGTCCTCTGGGGGGCTGTTGAATCAGCCCCAGCATTTT.

In its sample, this clone is medium-sized. The chain recombines TRBV6-1 with TRBJ1-5; D ambiguous. Looked up from germline, CDR1 is MNHNS and CDR2 is SASEGT. The length of the CDR3 is 13 residues. V was shortened by 1 base and J by 8 bases, with 9 bases between the two germline ends. The CDR3 here is CASSEGSGKPQHF. The CDR3 DNA reads as TGTGCCAGCAGTGAAGGGTCGGGTAAGCCCCAGCATTTT.

V usage is TRBV7-2 and J usage is TRBJ2-7; 8 positions agree with TRBD1. CDR3 length: 15 amino acids. The V segment lost 6 bases and the J segment 1 base; nucleotides outside the gene matches: 8. Germline V lookup: CDR1 SGHTA, CDR2 FQGNSA. The CDR3 DNA sequence: TGTGCCAGCAGTTTGGGACAGGTCGTGTCCTACGAGCAGTACGTC. Its protein is CASSLGQVVSYEQYV.